The following is a TCR beta chain sequence with its context. The antigen remains unidentified. The sample is drawn from a study of blood T cells in healthy people across ages. Every sample gave at least 5 micrograms of total RNA when it was extracted. Findings of the study overall: Age brought a roughly linear fall in TCR beta diversity measured per million T cells. Versus aged donors, long-lived donors had higher diversity and more naive CD4+ cells.

A second 7 to 11 cycle PCR used barcoded and J-beta primers. In TCRdb, the 5' RACE reads were re-called with MiXCR into one record per CDR3 protein. The data hold 450,000 to 600,000 distinct CDR3 sequences, with roughly a quarter observed a single time. The CDR3 is 15 amino acids. Germline V gives CDR1 SGHTA, CDR2 FQGNSA. V gave up 0 bases and J gave up 2 bases; unmatched junction bases: 3. A further study also used this sample, focusing on T cells of mothers and their children. As that report states: The study obtained over 9.5 million TCR beta CDR3 reads per mother and 3 million to 3.5 million per child.

Specimen: blood. This clonotype originated in a boy between 2 and 10 years old in good health. The chain is built from TRBV7-2 and TRBJ2-7; 8 nucleotides agree with TRBD1. CDR3 protein: CASSLAGTGAYEQYF. The CDR3 nucleotides are TGTGCCAGCAGCTTAGCCGGGACAGGCGCCTACGAGCAGTACTTC.